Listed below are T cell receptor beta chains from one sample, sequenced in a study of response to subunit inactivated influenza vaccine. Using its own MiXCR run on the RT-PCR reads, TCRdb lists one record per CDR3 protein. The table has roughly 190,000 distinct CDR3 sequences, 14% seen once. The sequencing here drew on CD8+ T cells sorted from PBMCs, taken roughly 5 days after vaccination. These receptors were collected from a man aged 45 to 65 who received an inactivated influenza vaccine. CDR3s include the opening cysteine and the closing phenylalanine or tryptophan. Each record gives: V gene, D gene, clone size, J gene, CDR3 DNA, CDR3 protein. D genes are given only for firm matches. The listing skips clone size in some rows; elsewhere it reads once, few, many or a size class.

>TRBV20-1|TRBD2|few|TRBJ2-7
TGCAGTGCTAGAGATCGGGCTAGCGGGGGGTCCTCCTACGAGCAGTACTTC
CSARDRASGGSSYEQYF
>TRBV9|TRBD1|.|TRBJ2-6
TGTGCCAGCAGCCGGACAGGGAGCTCTGGGGCCAACGTCCTGACTTTC
CASSRTGSSGANVLTF
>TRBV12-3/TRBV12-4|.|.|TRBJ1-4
TGTGCCAGCAGGCCTCCTTCCCAAAAACTGTTTTTT
CASRPPSQKLFF
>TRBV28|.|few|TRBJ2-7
TGTGCCAGCAGGCTGTCAGGGGACTACGAGCAGTACTTC
CASRLSGDYEQYF
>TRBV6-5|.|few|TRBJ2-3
TGTGCCAGCAGTTACTCTGCGGGACCCGTGTCGGATACGCAGTATTTT
CASSYSAGPVSDTQYF
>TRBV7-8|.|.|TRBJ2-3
TGTGCCAGCAGCTTAGAAGGGGAATTCACAGATACGCAGTATTTT
CASSLEGEFTDTQYF
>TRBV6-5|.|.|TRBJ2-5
TGTGCCAGCAGTTTGGACCACCAAGAGACCCAGTACTTC
CASSLDHQETQYF
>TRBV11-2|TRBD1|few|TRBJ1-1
TGTGCCAGCAGCCCGAGGACAGGGAGGGTTATGAACACTGAAGCTTTCTTT
CASSPRTGRVMNTEAFF
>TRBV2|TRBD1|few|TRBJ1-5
TGTGCCAGCAGCCCCCTTGGGACAGGGGCCCATCAGCCCCAGCATTTT
CASSPLGTGAHQPQHF
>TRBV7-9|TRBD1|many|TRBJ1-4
TGTGCCAGCACCAGAACAGGGGATAATGAAAAACTGTTTTTT
CASTRTGDNEKLFF
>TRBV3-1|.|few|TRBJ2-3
TGTGCCAGCAGCCAAGCGGGCGAGATGAATACGCAGTATTTT
CASSQAGEMNTQYF
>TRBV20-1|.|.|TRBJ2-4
TGCAGTGCTAGCGCCTACGGGACACCCTCTATAGCCAAAAACATTCAGTACTTC
CSASAYGTPSIAKNIQYF
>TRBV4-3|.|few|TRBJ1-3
TGCGCCAGCAGCCAAGAACAGGGAGCAGGAAACACCATATATTTT
CASSQEQGAGNTIYF
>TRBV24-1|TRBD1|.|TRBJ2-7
TGTGCCACCAGTGATTTTGGGGACAGTCTCCATTCTTACGAGCAGTACTTC
CATSDFGDSLHSYEQYF
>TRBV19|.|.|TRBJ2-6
TGTGCCAGTAGTATAAGCCCCGGGGCCAACGTCCTGACTTTC
CASSISPGANVLTF
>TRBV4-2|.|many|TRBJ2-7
TGTGCCAGCAGCCAAGCCAGCTACGAGCAGTACTTC
CASSQASYEQYF
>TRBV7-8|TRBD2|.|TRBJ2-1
TGTGCCAGCAGCCATTGGACTAGCGGGGGGCCCTACAATGAGCAGTTCTTC
CASSHWTSGGPYNEQFF
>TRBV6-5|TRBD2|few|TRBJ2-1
TGTGCCAGCAGTTACTCTAGCGGGAGTTACCATGAGCAGTTCTTC
CASSYSSGSYHEQFF
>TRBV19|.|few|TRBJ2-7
TGTGCCAGTAGTAGTGGACCTACCTACGAGCAGTACTTC
CASSSGPTYEQYF
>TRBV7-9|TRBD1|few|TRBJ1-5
TGTGCCAGCAGCCCCGGACAGGGAGGACAGCCCCAGCATTTT
CASSPGQGGQPQHF
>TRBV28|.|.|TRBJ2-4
TGTGCCAGCAGTGACAGATTAGCCAAAAACATTCAGTACTTC
CASSDRLAKNIQYF
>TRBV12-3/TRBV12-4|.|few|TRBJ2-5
TGTGCCAGCAGCCCGAGAATGGGGTTTGAGACCCAGTACTTC
CASSPRMGFETQYF
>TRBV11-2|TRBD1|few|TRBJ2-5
TGTGCCAGCAGCTTGTGGGACAGAGAGACCCAGTACTTC
CASSLWDRETQYF
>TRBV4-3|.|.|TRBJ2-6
TGCGCCAGCAGCCCAGGCGTACAGGCGACGAGCTCTGGGGCCAACGTCCTGACTTTC
CASSPGVQATSSGANVLTF
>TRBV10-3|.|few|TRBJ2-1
TGTGCCATCAGAGATAATAGCGGAAACTCCTACAATGAGCAGTTCTTC
CAIRDNSGNSYNEQFF
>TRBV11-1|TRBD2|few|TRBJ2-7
TGTGCCAGCAGCTCCAGCCTACTCGGGGGGTTAAGCTCCTACGAGCAGTACTTC
CASSSSLLGGLSSYEQYF
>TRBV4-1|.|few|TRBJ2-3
TGCGCCAGCAGCCCCGAGGGTAGCACAGATACGCAGTATTTT
CASSPEGSTDTQYF